The rows below give T cell receptor beta chains drawn from one sample of a study of OX40 agonist ivuxolimab in advanced cancers. Libraries were prepared by immunoSEQ multiplex PCR; TCRdb keeps only in-frame clonotypes and omits some of them. This sample has 59,000 or so clones; approximately 80% occur once, and the top ten carry around 3.6%. The sequences come from CD4+ or CD8+ T cells sorted from blood, collected in a trial of the OX40 agonist ivuxolimab. Receptors originate from an adult with an advanced solid tumor such as melanoma, head and neck, liver or kidney cancer. Each CDR3 is given with its conserved first and last residue. The order of the fields is V gene, CDR3 protein.

v_gene: TRBV28; CDR3aa: CASIQGGGWHGYTF
v_gene: TRBV5-5; CDR3aa: CASSLRDEAFF
v_gene: TRBV29-1; CDR3aa: CSVEDGLAGTYNEQFF
v_gene: TRBV7-9; CDR3aa: CASSLIAVGDTQYF
v_gene: TRBV7-9; CDR3aa: CASSLAAGTTYGYTF
v_gene: TRBV7-9; CDR3aa: CASSKGGGGGTEAFF
v_gene: TRBV11-2; CDR3aa: CASSPARTSHEQFF
v_gene: TRBV28; CDR3aa: CASSFVTELGIYEKLFF
v_gene: TRBV6-5; CDR3aa: CASSLRKGRKNTEAFF
v_gene: TRBV30; CDR3aa: CACWVLNQPQHF
v_gene: TRBV4-1; CDR3aa: CASSHMDRGHQDTQYF